These 20 T cell receptor beta chains were all obtained from the same sample, sequenced in a study of cytomegalovirus exposure and HLA in healthy donors. The PCR contained 60 Vbeta and 13 Jbeta primers. Clones were read by immunoSEQ multiplex PCR, and TCRdb kept only the in-frame ones, dropping some. The sample lists 95,000 to 100,000 clones, about 75% occurring once. Source material: PBMCs. The origin of the receptors is a man between 35 and 55 years old in good health and CMV-seropositive.

The gene calls are TRBV19 and TRBJ2-3; maybe TRBD2 (5 bases). The CDR3 runs 13 residues. Germline lookup yields CDR1 LNHDA and CDR2 SQIVND (reference sequence). V lost 5 bases, J lost 5 bases, and 11 bases lay in between. This CDR3 is CASSWTPKDTQYF. Here the CDR3 DNA reads TGTGCCAGTAGTTGGACTCCTAAAGATACGCAGTATTTT.

This clone appeared once. J is TRBJ2-5 and V is TRBV10-3; possibly TRBD2 for D (5 bases). Looked up from germline, CDR1 is ENHRY and CDR2 is SYGVKD. V gave up 6 bases and J gave up 2 bases, with 13 bases separating them. The CDR3 has 14 amino acids. The CDR3: CAIRGDRAQETQYF. The CDR3, as DNA: TGTGCCATCAGGGGAGATCGGGCGCAAGAGACCCAGTACTTC.

The rearrangement uses TRBV7-2 and TRBJ1-2, with TRBD1 identical over 7 bases. The CDR3 runs to 13 residues. The ends lost 5 bases at V and 5 bases at J; junction bases unmatched: 5. Looked up from germline, CDR1 is SGHTA and CDR2 is FQGNSA. In nucleotides, the CDR3 is TGTGCCAGCAGCCTCGGGACAGAGTATGGCTACACCTTC. This gives the protein CASSLGTEYGYTF.

The CDR3 DNA sequence: TGTGCCACTGGGCTGCCAGATACGCAGTATTTT. Residues: CATGLPDTQYF. This rearrangement joins TRBV27 to TRBJ2-3; D is unresolved. Germline V gives CDR1 MNHEY, CDR2 SMNVEV (reference sequence). The V end was cut by 10 bases, the J end by 4 bases, with 9 bases between. This CDR3 comprises 11 residues.

V gene TRBV19 combines with J gene TRBJ1-1; 7 nucleotides line up with TRBD1. J gave up 2 bases and V 3 bases, and 3 bases lay outside the gene matches. Germline-derived CDR1 and CDR2 are LNHDA and SQIVND (reference sequence). This CDR3 comprises 14 residues. The CDR3 reads CASSMDRINTEAFF. The CDR3 DNA follows: TGTGCCAGTAGTATGGACAGGATTAACACTGAAGCTTTCTTT.

The rearrangement joins TRBV29-1 to TRBJ2-7, with D possibly being TRBD1 (6 bases). The germline V gene encodes CDR1 SQVTM and CDR2 ANQGSEA. CDR3 size: 13 residues. V lost 2 bases, J lost 4 bases, and 12 bases lay in between. CDR3 DNA sequence: TGCAGCGTTGAACAGGGGCTAAATTACGAGCAGTACTTC. This encodes CSVEQGLNYEQYF.

Only a few counts were recorded for this clone. The chain couples TRBV9 to TRBJ2-5; 10 positions match TRBD2. Germline CDR1 SGDLS, CDR2 YYNGEE. The CDR3 totals 17 residues. Trimming cost V 0 bases and J 4 bases; bases outside gene matches: 9. CDR3 in amino acids: CASSVGPAGGSRETQYF. In nucleotides, the CDR3 is TGTGCCAGCAGCGTAGGCCCAGCGGGGGGGTCAAGAGAGACCCAGTACTTC.

The chain has TRBV7-8 and TRBJ2-7, with TRBD1 matching 7 bases. The V segment lost 1 base and the J segment 4 bases; nucleotides outside the gene matches: 7. CDR3 length: 15 residues. The germline CDR1 and CDR2 sequences are SGHVS and FQNEAQ. CDR3 DNA sequence: TGTGCCAGCAGCTTAGATCCGGGACAGAGTTACGAGCAGTACTTC. Its translation: CASSLDPGQSYEQYF.

The chain is built from TRBV27 and TRBJ2-2, with D maybe TRBD1 (5 bases). Germline CDR1 reads MNHEY; CDR2 reads SMNVEV (reference sequence). The CDR3 has 14 residues. Between the trimmed V and J ends, which lost 7 bases and 1 base, there was a span of 10 bases. CDR3 in DNA: TGTGCCAGCATGCAGGGCGGGAACACCGGGGAGCTGTTTTTT. Translating it yields CASMQGGNTGELFF.

This rearrangement joins TRBV28 to TRBJ2-5, with 13 bases lining up with TRBD2. The germline V gene has CDR1 MDHEN and CDR2 SYDVKM. V lost 5 bases, J lost 4 bases, and 7 bases stayed unmatched. The CDR3 runs 16 residues. CDR3 DNA sequence: TGTGCCAGCAGTGCGCGGACTAGCGGGAGAGGAGAGACCCAGTACTTC. It is translated as CASSARTSGRGETQYF.

This chain joins TRBV5-1 and TRBJ2-2, with 8 nucleotides matching TRBD1. Germline V CDR1 and CDR2: SGHRS, YFSETQ. The J segment lost 2 bases and the V segment lost 1 base, leaving 4 bases of the junction unmatched. The CDR3 is made up of 16 amino acids. CDR3 in DNA: TGCGCCAGCAGCTTGAGGCCAGGGGGCAACACCGGGGAGCTGTTTTTT. This gives the protein CASSLRPGGNTGELFF.

The rearrangement uses TRBV4-1 and TRBJ2-3; TRBD2 aligns across 9 bases. This CDR3 is 16 amino acids long. Germline lookup yields CDR1 MGHRA and CDR2 YSYEKL. With V trimmed by 0 bases and J by 4 bases, 5 bases remained unmatched. CDR3 in DNA: TGCGCCAGCAGCCAAGATGCGGGGGGGACGGCAGATACGCAGTATTTT. Its translation: CASSQDAGGTADTQYF.

V is TRBV27 and J is TRBJ2-1, with TRBD1 identical over 11 bases. After removal of 8 bases from V and 7 bases from J, the junction contained 7 bases not matched to a gene. CDR3 size: 14 residues. CDR1 is MNHEY, CDR2 SMNVEV, per germline (reference sequence). The CDR3 nucleotides read TGTGCCAGCGCTCCGGGGACAGGGGGGAATGAGCAGTTCTTC. Translation gives CASAPGTGGNEQFF.

This clone was counted only a few times. The rearrangement links TRBV28 to TRBJ1-5; tentatively, D is TRBD1 (5 bases). The CDR3 totals 16 residues. V was pared by 4 bases and J by 0 bases, with 13 bases between. Germline CDR1 MDHEN, CDR2 SYDVKM. CDR3 DNA: TGTGCCAGCAGTTCGGGGGGATTCTATAGCAATCAGCCCCAGCATTTT. Amino acid sequence: CASSSGGFYSNQPQHF.

This rearrangement joins TRBV28 to TRBJ2-1; 7 bases are shared with TRBD2. Germline V gives CDR1 MDHEN, CDR2 SYDVKM. Germline trimming cut 3 bases from V and 2 bases from J; bases unmatched to any gene: 4. The CDR3 is made up of 15 amino acids. The CDR3, as DNA: TGTGCCAGCAGTTTCGGCGGGAGCCCCTACAATGAGCAGTTCTTC. It yields the protein CASSFGGSPYNEQFF.

The rearrangement uses TRBV6-6 and TRBJ2-1, with a possible D match to TRBD2 (5 bases). V lost 6 bases, J lost 9 bases, and 21 bases lay in between. This CDR3 comprises 15 residues. Germline CDR1 is MNHNY and CDR2 is SVGAGI (reference sequence). CDR3: CASRAPAETQCEQFF. DNA for the CDR3: TGTGCCAGCAGGGCCCCAGCGGAGACGCAATGTGAGCAGTTCTTC.

The V gene is TRBV4-1, the J gene TRBJ2-7; weak D call: TRBD2 (7 bases). The CDR3 covers 15 residues. V shed 0 bases and J shed 0 bases, with 9 bases lying between them. The V gene's germline CDR1 is MGHRA and CDR2 YSYEKL. The CDR3: CASSQEGGGSYEQYF. The CDR3 DNA is TGCGCCAGCAGCCAAGAAGGGGGGGGCTCCTACGAGCAGTACTTC.

The chain combines TRBV5-1 with TRBJ2-7; TRBD1 matches 10 bases. The CDR3 has 14 amino acids. J was trimmed by 3 bases and V by 4 bases; bases with no gene match: 4. Germline loops: CDR1 SGHRS, CDR2 YFSETQ. The CDR3, as DNA: TGCGCCAGCAGCCCACGGACAGGGGGCTACGAGCAGTACTTC. Translating gives CASSPRTGGYEQYF.

The genes are TRBV5-1 and TRBJ2-3, with a tentative D call TRBD1 (6 bases). This CDR3 is 13 amino acids long. Germline V lookup: CDR1 SGHRS, CDR2 YFSETQ. V lost 1 base to trimming and J lost 10 bases, with 13 bases between them. CDR3 sequence: CASSLRGGDAQYF. DNA of the CDR3: TGCGCCAGCAGCTTGCGAGGGGGTGATGCGCAGTATTTT.

CDR3 nucleotides: TGTGCCAGCAGTATGCAACAGGGGGCCTACGAGCAGTACTTC. Its protein is CASSMQQGAYEQYF. The genes are TRBV7-6 and TRBJ2-7; 8 bases match TRBD1. The CDR3 length is 14 residues. With 6 bases clipped from V and 2 bases from J, the junction kept 6 bases outside the gene matches. Germline V gene data show CDR1 as SGHVS and CDR2 as FNYEAQ.